The 16 T cell receptor beta chains reported below all come from one sample, sequenced in a study of T cells in Graves' hyperthyroidism and ophthalmopathy. Researchers took RNA transcripts and amplified the TCR beta CDR3 regions from them. The TCR CDR3 was amplified in a first-round RT-PCR using the HTBI primer set. TCRdb used MiXCR to reprocess the multiplex PCR reads, holding one entry per CDR3 protein. The sample lists about 550,000 distinct CDR3 sequences, roughly 20% occurring once. The sequenced material came from blood. Receptors originate from a man between 18 and 29 years old with Graves' hyperthyroidism.

This clonotype was observed a few times. The chain carries TRBV7-9 and TRBJ2-4; D gene ambiguous. Looked up from germline, CDR1 is SEHNR and CDR2 is FQNEAQ (reference sequence). V dropped 0 bases and J dropped 4 bases, with 7 bases sitting between them. The CDR3 runs to 14 residues. CDR3 bases: TGTGCCAGCAGCTTAGCGCTAGGGAAAAACATTCAGTACTTC. Residues: CASSLALGKNIQYF. Combining the CDR3 with reference TRBV7-9 and TRBJ2-4 gives the whole variable domain DTGVSQNPRHKITKRGQNVTFRCDPISEHNRLYWYRQTLGQGPEFLTYFQNEAQLEKSRLLSDRFSAERPKGSFSTLEIQRTEQGDSAMYLCASSLALGKNIQYFGAGTRLSVL.

The table lists this clonotype with many counts. V is TRBV12-3 or TRBV12-4 and J is TRBJ2-7; D is possibly TRBD1 (5 bases). The ends were cut back, 5 bases at V and 9 bases at J, with 20 bases in the middle. The CDR3 consists of 14 residues. The CDR3 sequence is CASSGLRTGKLQYF. The CDR3 bases are TGTGCCAGCAGTGGGCTTAGAACAGGCAAGTTGCAGTACTTC.

This chain joins TRBV4-1 and TRBJ2-7; 7 positions match TRBD1. J was trimmed by 3 bases and V by 1 base; bases with no gene match: 6. Germline lookup yields CDR1 MGHRA and CDR2 YSYEKL. The CDR3 totals 15 residues. DNA for the CDR3: TGCGCCAGCAGCCAAGTAGGGGGCTCTTTCTACGAGCAGTACTTC. The encoded protein is CASSQVGGSFYEQYF.

Details on this clonotype: A much more abundant neighbour one base away suggests this may be a read error. The J gene is TRBJ1-1, the V gene TRBV7-6, with D unclear. Germline values: CDR1 SGHVS, CDR2 FNYEAQ. There are 19 residues in the CDR3. V was trimmed by 4 bases and J by 0 bases, leaving 24 bases between them. In DNA form, the CDR3 reads TGTGCCAGCAGCTCCCCTCGAGGCGACATGGTTCCCCTGAACACTGAAGCTTTCTTT. It codes for CASSSPRGDMVPLNTEAFF.

On this clonotype: A much larger clone sits a single nucleotide away, making a read error possible. This chain joins TRBV30 and TRBJ1-1, with TRBD1 matching 7 bases. The V gene's germline CDR1 is GTSNPN and CDR2 SVGIG (reference sequence). J lost 11 bases, V lost 0 bases, and 15 bases had no gene match. The CDR3 has 15 residues. CDR3 bases: TGTGCCTGGAGTGTACCCGGGACAGATATAGAAGAGGCTTTCTTT. Translating gives CAWSVPGTDIEEAFF.

This clonotype was detected many times. This chain joins TRBV29-1 and TRBJ1-1; 7 positions match TRBD1. Germline lookup yields CDR1 SQVTM and CDR2 ANQGSEA. The CDR3 loop spans 14 amino acids. V was pared by 3 bases and J by 0 bases, with 4 bases of the junction left unmatched. CDR3 residues: CSVDSGTVNTEAFF. CDR3 bases: TGCAGCGTTGACTCCGGGACAGTGAACACTGAAGCTTTCTTT.

At least ten counts were recorded for this clonotype. The chain joins TRBV6-1 to TRBJ2-7; D tentatively reads TRBD1 or TRBD2 (5 bases each). CDR1 is MNHNS and CDR2 is SASEGT in the germline V gene. Trimming left V 2 bases short and J 0 bases short, with 14 bases between. The CDR3 spans 16 residues. CDR3 protein: CASSEKGADYSYEQYF. The CDR3 DNA is TGTGCCAGCAGTGAAAAAGGGGCCGACTACTCCTACGAGCAGTACTTC.

This clonotype was recorded many times. The genes are TRBV28 and TRBJ2-7; 7 nucleotides align to TRBD1. This CDR3 comprises 12 residues. From germline, CDR1 is MDHEN and CDR2 SYDVKM. J was trimmed by 7 bases and V by 5 bases; bases with no gene match: 5. Here the CDR3 DNA reads TGTGCCAGCAGTCCGACAGGGAAAGAGCAGTACTTC. Protein product: CASSPTGKEQYF. The full variable domain, with the rest looked up from reference TRBV28 and TRBJ2-7, is DVKVTQSSRYLVKRTGEKVFLECVQDMDHENMFWYRQDPGLGLRLIYFSYDVKMKEKGDIPEGYSVSREKKERFSLILESASTNQTSMYLCASSPTGKEQYFGPGTRLTVT.

This clonotype was counted between two and nine times. The CDR3 nucleotides read TGTGCCAGCAGTTACCCCCCCCTGCTTTTTTATCAGCCCCAGCATTTT. This translates into CASSYPPLLFYQPQHF. The chain joins TRBV6-5 to TRBJ1-5, with unresolved D. Germline CDR1 reads MNHEY; CDR2 reads SVGAGI. This CDR3 has 16 residues. Trimming removed 2 bases from V and 5 bases from J, with 16 bases in between.

The sample holds many counts of this clonotype. V is TRBV20-1 and J is TRBJ2-7; 10 positions agree with TRBD2. V shed 1 base, J shed 4 bases, and the junction held 19 bases outside the gene matches. The germline V gene encodes CDR1 DFQATT and CDR2 SNEGSKA (reference sequence). The CDR3 is 19 residues long. CDR3 sequence (DNA): TGCAGTGCTAGAGTTCCCAGGGGGGAGGGACTAGCGACGGAATACGAGCAGTACTTC. This codes for CSARVPRGEGLATEYEQYF.

The CDR3 nucleotides read TGTGCCACCAGTGATGGGGACAGGGGACTCTCTGGGGCCAACGTCCTGACTTTC. As protein: CATSDGDRGLSGANVLTF. The rearrangement uses TRBV24-1 and TRBJ2-6; 10 nucleotides match TRBD1. Trimming cost V 3 bases and J 0 bases; bases outside gene matches: 4. Germline V lookup: CDR1 KGHDR, CDR2 SFDVKD. The CDR3 contains 18 residues.

This clonotype was seen a few times. This rearrangement joins TRBV7-9 to TRBJ2-2; unclear D gene. The germline V gene has CDR1 SEHNR and CDR2 FQNEAQ (reference sequence). The CDR3 is 13 residues long. V lost 5 bases and J lost 7, with 11 bases in between. CDR3 loop: CASSPPNSGELFF. The CDR3, as DNA: TGTGCCAGCAGCCCCCCTAATAGCGGGGAGCTGTTTTTT.

This clonotype has at least ten counts. The chain has TRBV28 and TRBJ2-2; a weak D match, TRBD2 (6 bases). The length of the CDR3 is 14 residues. V was cut by 8 bases and J by 1 base, with 11 bases left in between. CDR1 MDHEN and CDR2 SYDVKM come from the germline V gene. The CDR3 DNA is TGTGCCAGCTCGGGACTTGAGAACACCGGGGAGCTGTTTTTT. It codes for CASSGLENTGELFF. Combining the CDR3 with reference TRBV28 and TRBJ2-2 gives the whole variable domain DVKVTQSSRYLVKRTGEKVFLECVQDMDHENMFWYRQDPGLGLRLIYFSYDVKMKEKGDIPEGYSVSREKKERFSLILESASTNQTSMYLCASSGLENTGELFFGEGSRLTVL.

The V gene is TRBV13, the J gene TRBJ1-6; unclear D gene. The V and J ends lost 4 bases and 8 bases respectively, with 12 bases between them. Germline V gene sequence: CDR1 PRHDT, CDR2 FYEKMQ (reference sequence). CDR3 length equals 14 residues. The CDR3 loop is CASSWTGSDSPLHF. The CDR3 nucleotides are TGTGCCAGCAGCTGGACCGGGTCCGATTCACCCCTCCACTTT.

This clonotype was picked up many times. Here the CDR3 DNA reads TGTGCTAGTGGTTTGGTAGACAGGGAACAGACCCAGTACTTC. Translated, it gives CASGLVDREQTQYF. The rearrangement joins TRBV12-5 to TRBJ2-5; 7 bases agree with TRBD1. With 0 bases clipped from V and 6 bases from J, the junction kept 4 bases outside the gene matches. The V gene's germline CDR1 is LGHNT and CDR2 FRNRAP. The CDR3 length is 14 residues.

There are many counts of this clonotype. V gene TRBV28 combines with J gene TRBJ1-5; D might be TRBD1 (5 bases). Trimming pared 2 bases from V and 5 bases from J, leaving 19 bases between. The CDR3 runs to 17 residues. Per germline, CDR1 MDHEN and CDR2 SYDVKM. The CDR3 reads CASSLEGLTLTDQPQHF. CDR3 bases: TGTGCCAGCAGTTTAGAGGGGCTAACCCTTACGGATCAGCCCCAGCATTTT. Full variable domain (remainder filled in from reference TRBV28 and TRBJ1-5): DVKVTQSSRYLVKRTGEKVFLECVQDMDHENMFWYRQDPGLGLRLIYFSYDVKMKEKGDIPEGYSVSREKKERFSLILESASTNQTSMYLCASSLEGLTLTDQPQHFGDGTRLSIL.